The rows below give T cell receptor beta chains drawn from one sample of a study of a mutant IDH1 vaccine in newly diagnosed glioma. The protocol was immunoSEQ multiplex PCR, while the TCRdb copy is restricted to in-frame clones and leaves out a portion. The sample has tens of thousands of clones, approximately 83% seen once. The specimen was PBMCs, collected from a glioma patient treated with radiotherapy, temozolomide or both. Every receptor here comes from a woman in her forties or fifties with glioma. Both conserved end residues are part of each CDR3. The order of the fields is J gene, V gene, D gene, clone size, CDR3 protein, CDR3 DNA. D genes are given only for firm matches. Clone size appears in some rows only: once, few, many, or a class for an expanded clone.

TRBJ1-5,TRBV19,TRBD1,-,CASADRVGQPQHF,TGTGCCAGTGCCGACAGGGTGGGTCAGCCCCAGCATTTT
TRBJ1-1,TRBV7-9,-,-,CASSFRQGNTEAFF,TGTGCCAGCAGCTTTCGGCAGGGGAACACTGAAGCTTTCTTT
TRBJ1-1,TRBV7-2,-,-,CASSIQENTEAFF,TGTGCCAGCAGCATCCAGGAAAACACTGAAGCTTTCTTT
TRBJ1-5,TRBV4-2,-,-,CASMAPGGPQHF,TGTGCCAGCATGGCCCCCGGGGGGCCCCAGCATTTT
TRBJ2-3,TRBV7-2,-,-,CASSLDRAGISTDTQYF,TGTGCCAGCAGCTTAGATCGGGCGGGGATAAGCACAGATACGCAGTATTTT
TRBJ1-1,TRBV5-1,-,-,CASSLGRGRNTEAFF,TGCGCCAGCAGCTTGGGTAGGGGCAGGAACACTGAAGCTTTCTTT
TRBJ1-2,TRBV11-3,-,-,CASSRTWDQGSKLYGYTF,TGTGCCAGCAGTCGAACGTGGGACCAGGGCAGTAAGCTCTATGGCTACACCTTC
TRBJ2-2,TRBV27,-,-,CASQLRTGELFF,TGTGCGTCTCAATTAAGGACCGGGGAGCTGTTTTTT
TRBJ1-1,TRBV28,TRBD1,-,CASRTGGRSTEAFF,TGTGCCAGCAGGACAGGGGGAAGGTCGACTGAAGCTTTCTTT
TRBJ2-2,TRBV10-3,-,-,CAIIPGETGELFF,TGTGCCATCATTCCCGGCGAGACCGGGGAGCTGTTTTTT
TRBJ1-6,TRBV10-3,-,-,CAISESSLVHNSPLHF,TGTGCCATCAGTGAGTCGAGTCTGGTCCATAATTCACCCCTCCACTTT
TRBJ2-3,TRBV10-1,-,-,CASSESVDNTQYF,TGCGCCAGCAGTGAGTCAGTCGATAATACGCAGTATTTT
TRBJ1-1,TRBV27,-,-,CASSPRPGWDTEAFF,TGTGCCAGCAGTCCTCGGCCGGGGTGGGACACTGAAGCTTTCTTT
TRBJ2-2,TRBV11-2,TRBD2,-,CASSRLAGGRTGELFF,TGTGCCAGCAGCAGACTAGCGGGGGGGCGTACCGGGGAGCTGTTTTTT
TRBJ1-6,TRBV7-9,-,once,CASSPGQGNSPLHF,TGTGCCAGCAGCCCCGGACAAGGGAATTCACCCCTCCACTTT
TRBJ1-1,TRBV5-4,-,-,CASSPSWGVGTEAFF,TGTGCCAGCAGCCCTTCTTGGGGGGTAGGCACTGAAGCTTTCTTT
TRBJ2-3,TRBV5-1,-,once,CASSLAPSRADTQYF,TGCGCCAGCAGCTTGGCCCCTAGCAGAGCAGATACGCAGTATTTT
TRBJ2-2,TRBV5-1,TRBD2,-,CASSSGLANTGELFF,TGCGCCAGCAGCTCCGGACTAGCAAATACCGGGGAGCTGTTTTTT
TRBJ2-7,TRBV9,-,-,CASSVEKPYF,TGTGCCAGCAGCGTAGAAAAACCGTACTTC
TRBJ1-3,TRBV6-5,TRBD1,-,CASSPGTGRNTIYF,TGTGCCAGCAGTCCCGGGACAGGGAGGAACACCATATATTTT
TRBJ2-7,TRBV9,-,-,CASSPLGSGAYEQYF,TGTGCCAGCAGCCCCCTGGGTAGCGGCGCCTACGAGCAGTACTTC
TRBJ2-6,TRBV19,-,-,CASSIVRVGANVLTF,TGTGCCAGTAGTATAGTACGGGTTGGGGCCAACGTCCTGACTTTC
TRBJ1-5,TRBV18,TRBD1,-,CASSPDRGDQPQHF,TGTGCCAGCTCACCCGACAGGGGGGATCAGCCCCAGCATTTT
TRBJ1-2,TRBV30,TRBD1,-,CAWSVGRGRYGYTF,TGTGCCTGGAGTGTAGGCAGGGGGCGTTATGGCTACACCTTC
TRBJ1-1,TRBV6-5,-,-,CASSYGPNPNTEAFF,TGTGCCAGCAGTTACGGACCGAATCCGAACACTGAAGCTTTCTTT
TRBJ2-1,TRBV7-9,-,-,CASSPIREQFF,TGTGCCAGCAGCCCAATTAGAGAGCAGTTCTTC
TRBJ1-1,TRBV28,-,-,CASSPYTRAGEAFF,TGTGCCAGCAGCCCTTATACAAGGGCCGGTGAAGCTTTCTTT
TRBJ2-2,TRBV7-2,TRBD2,few,CASSLVAGGPGGTGELFF,TGTGCCAGCAGCTTAGTAGCGGGGGGGCCGGGAGGAACCGGGGAGCTGTTTTTT